The 32 T cell receptor beta chains below were found in one sample sequenced in a study of control samples from healthy donors and cancer patients. Libraries were prepared by immunoSEQ multiplex PCR; TCRdb keeps only in-frame clonotypes and omits some of them. The table has fewer than 200,000 clones, 88% seen once. Sequenced: blood. The receptors here all came from a woman aged 25 to 39 in good health.

The chain couples TRBV19 to TRBJ1-5; 7 positions agree with TRBD1. The CDR3 runs 12 residues. Unmatched junction bases numbered 4, after V lost 9 bases and J lost 5 bases. Germline lookup yields CDR1 LNHDA and CDR2 SQIVND (reference sequence). CDR3 coding DNA: TGTGCCAGCTTAACAGGGGATCAGCCCCAGCATTTT. Its protein product is CASLTGDQPQHF.

V and J are TRBV7-2 and TRBJ1-2; a possible D gene is TRBD1 (6 bases). Germline CDR1 is SGHTA and CDR2 is FQGNSA. This CDR3 is 16 amino acids long. Trimming removed 5 bases at V and 7 bases at J, with 23 bases between. CDR3 loop: CASSTPRGGRVSGYTF. The CDR3 DNA reads TGTGCCAGCAGCACCCCACGGGGGGGGCGCGTCTCTGGCTACACCTTC. Based on the CDR3 plus reference TRBV7-2 and TRBJ1-2, the full variable domain is GAGVSQSPSNKVTEKGKDVELRCDPISGHTALYWYRQSLGQGLEFLIYFQGNSAPDKSGLPSDRFSAERTGGSVSTLTIQRTQQEDSAVYLCASSTPRGGRVSGYTFGSGTRLTVV.

CDR3: CASSIGQAGQPSATNEKLFF. The CDR3 coding sequence is TGTGCCAGTAGTATAGGTCAGGCGGGACAGCCTTCTGCAACTAATGAAAAACTGTTTTTT. This chain uses TRBV19 with TRBJ1-4, with TRBD1 identical over 7 bases. The CDR3 totals 20 residues. J lost 0 bases, V lost 1 base, and 14 bases had no gene match. Germline CDR1 LNHDA, CDR2 SQIVND (reference sequence).

Comments on this clone: Germline is not matched at one junction end, which may reflect a read error. The gene calls are TRBV7-7 and TRBJ2-5; TRBD1 matches at 8 bases. This CDR3 has 16 amino acids. Per the germline V gene, CDR1 is SSHAT and CDR2 is FNYEAQ (reference sequence). CDR3 loop: CASSPSGTGLQETQYF. The CDR3 DNA reads as TGTGCTAGCAGCCCTAGTGGGACAGGTCTACAAGAGACCCAGTACTTC.

This rearrangement joins TRBV12-3 or TRBV12-4 to TRBJ1-2; D is unclear. CDR3 length equals 13 residues. The ends were cut back, 4 bases at V and 7 bases at J, with 13 bases in the middle. This CDR3 is CASSSGRAFGYTF. CDR3 nucleotide sequence: TGTGCCAGCAGTTCCGGACGGGCTTTTGGCTACACCTTC.

The chain carries TRBV19 and TRBJ2-5; tentatively, D is TRBD1 (5 bases). This CDR3 is 13 amino acids long. The V and J ends lost 3 bases and 7 bases respectively, with 12 bases between them. The germline V gene has CDR1 LNHDA and CDR2 SQIVND (reference sequence). DNA of the CDR3: TGTGCCAGTAGTATCAGCGACAGTAGGACCCAGTACTTC. It yields the protein CASSISDSRTQYF.

The V gene is TRBV25-1, the J gene TRBJ2-7, with D perhaps TRBD2 (6 bases). V was shortened by 6 bases and J by 5 bases, with 20 bases between the two germline ends. Germline CDR1 MGHDK, CDR2 SYGVNS. CDR3 length: 15 amino acids. CDR3 nucleotide sequence: TGTGCCAGCAGCCCCCTTGGTGCGCGGGGCCACGAGCAGTACTTC. This translates into CASSPLGARGHEQYF.

This clone has only one observation. The chain is built from TRBV28 and TRBJ2-2; 8 bases agree with TRBD2. After removal of 6 bases from V and 10 bases from J, the junction contained 16 bases not matched to a gene. Germline V CDR1 and CDR2: MDHEN, SYDVKM. The CDR3 loop spans 16 amino acids. The DNA of the CDR3 is TGTGCCAGCAGCCCCCTCCCGGGGGGGCGCATTGTGGAGCTGTTTTTT. This codes for CASSPLPGGRIVELFF.

V gene TRBV12-3 or TRBV12-4 combines with J gene TRBJ2-5, with 7 bases lining up with TRBD1. Trimming took 5 bases from V and 5 from J; bases not matched to a gene: 5. The CDR3 runs to 13 residues. The CDR3 nucleotides read TGTGCCAGCAGTCCTCAGGGGGTCGAGACCCAGTACTTC. Amino acid sequence: CASSPQGVETQYF.

CDR3 protein: CASSPGRKVTF. In DNA, the CDR3 is TGTGCCAGCAGTCCTGGACGGAAGGTCACCTTC. V is TRBV28 and J is TRBJ1-2; D gene uncertain. V lost 5 bases and J 13 bases, leaving 14 bases between the germline ends. Germline CDR1 MDHEN, CDR2 SYDVKM. This CDR3 has 11 amino acids.

This sequence joins TRBV9 and TRBJ2-6; D may match TRBD1 or TRBD2 (5 bases each). V was cut by 3 bases and J by 0 bases, with 13 bases left in between. The CDR3 runs 17 residues. Germline CDR1 SGDLS, CDR2 YYNGEE. Here the CDR3 reads CASSAPGRDSGANVLTF. Here the CDR3 DNA reads TGTGCCAGCAGCGCCCCGGGACGGGACTCTGGGGCCAACGTCCTGACTTTC.

The rearrangement uses TRBV6-6 and TRBJ1-6; no clear D gene. This CDR3 region has 15 residues. Germline values: CDR1 MNHNY, CDR2 SVGAGI (reference sequence). V lost 8 bases to trimming and J lost 6 bases, with 17 bases between them. CDR3 protein: CASQRLSSLNSPLHF. In nucleotides, the CDR3 is TGTGCCAGCCAACGGTTGTCTTCCCTTAATTCACCCCTCCACTTT.

This clone was seen only once. This chain joins TRBV30 and TRBJ1-5; D uncertain. The CDR3 length is 16 residues. V lost 2 bases to trimming and J lost 6 bases, with 20 bases between them. Germline loops: CDR1 GTSNPN, CDR2 SVGIG (reference sequence). CDR3 protein: CAWSTFLAGNRQPQHF. In DNA form, the CDR3 reads TGTGCCTGGAGTACCTTCCTAGCGGGGAACCGTCAGCCCCAGCATTTT.

This chain connects TRBV28 to TRBJ2-1; 9 bases match TRBD1. There are 13 residues in the CDR3. The V segment lost 2 bases and the J segment 9 bases; nucleotides outside the gene matches: 2. From germline, CDR1 is MDHEN and CDR2 SYDVKM. The CDR3 DNA is TGTGCCAGCAGTTTAAACAGGGGGCGTGAGCAGTTCTTC. Amino acid sequence: CASSLNRGREQFF.

The chain is built from TRBV6-5 and TRBJ2-7; the match to TRBD2 covers 11 bases. J gave up 5 bases and V 8 bases, and 11 bases lay outside the gene matches. Looked up from germline, CDR1 is MNHEY and CDR2 is SVGAGI. The CDR3 runs 15 residues. The CDR3 reads CASVDWLAGGHEQYF. The CDR3 DNA reads TGTGCCAGCGTCGATTGGTTAGCGGGAGGGCACGAGCAGTACTTC.

V is TRBV21-1 and J is TRBJ1-4. TRBV21-1 constitutes a pseudogene. The CDR3 contains 16 residues. In DNA, the CDR3 is TGTGCCAGCAGCAAAGCGCTCAGGGAGAGTAATGAAAAACTGTTTTTT. Amino acid sequence: CASSKALRESNEKLFF.

A few counts support this clone. This chain connects TRBV4-1 to TRBJ1-2; D may be TRBD1 (5 bases). Per the germline V gene, CDR1 is MGHRA and CDR2 is YSYEKL. This CDR3 is built from 16 residues. V lost 0 bases and J lost 3, with 14 bases in between. CDR3 nucleotides: TGCGCCAGCAGCCAAGAGATTGGGGGATTTTACTATGGCTACACCTTC. Translated, it gives CASSQEIGGFYYGYTF.

This rearrangement joins TRBV11-2 to TRBJ2-1; TRBD1 matches at 11 bases. Germline V lookup: CDR1 SGHAT, CDR2 FQNNGV. The CDR3 is 17 amino acids. Trimming cost V 4 bases and J 7 bases; bases outside gene matches: 12. The CDR3 here is CASSSMGQGVSRNEQFF. In DNA form, the CDR3 reads TGTGCCAGCAGCTCTATGGGACAGGGGGTATCGAGGAATGAGCAGTTCTTC.

In the case of this clone: The DNA is omitted, as the CDR3 cannot be located on it reliably, and the CDR3 follows TCRdb's listing. The gene calls are TRBV21-1 and TRBJ1-4. TRBV21-1 is reported as a pseudogene. The CDR3 adds up to 20 amino acids, both ends counted. CDR3 protein: CASSKLVRFGATGGNEKLFF.

The chain links TRBV6-4 to TRBJ2-7; unclear D gene. The V gene's germline CDR1 is MRHNA and CDR2 SNTAGT. V dropped 0 bases and J dropped 3 bases, with 9 bases sitting between them. The CDR3 covers 14 residues. The CDR3 loop reads CASSDSNRDYEQYF. The CDR3 nucleotides read TGTGCCAGCAGTGACTCGAACCGAGACTACGAGCAGTACTTC.

Here the CDR3 DNA reads TGTGCCAGCAGCCCGGATCTAGCGGGGGGGACGAGAGAGACCCAGTACTTC. Encoded protein: CASSPDLAGGTRETQYF. This rearrangement joins TRBV7-6 to TRBJ2-5, with 12 bases identical to TRBD2. Looked up from germline, CDR1 is SGHVS and CDR2 is FNYEAQ. V was pared by 5 bases and J by 4 bases, with 11 bases of the junction left unmatched. This CDR3 region has 17 residues.

Only one count was recorded for this clone. This sequence joins TRBV24-1 and TRBJ1-2; D gene ambiguous. Trimming left V 7 bases short and J 2 bases short, with 13 bases between. The CDR3 is 14 residues long. Germline V gene lookup returns CDR1 KGHDR and CDR2 SFDVKD. CDR3 sequence reads: CATSPRGSNYGYTF. CDR3 nucleotide sequence: TGTGCCACCAGCCCTCGAGGGTCCAACTATGGCTACACCTTC.

The gene calls are TRBV6-1 and TRBJ1-1; TRBD1 might be the D (5 bases). CDR3 length equals 15 residues. Germline V gene sequence: CDR1 MNHNS, CDR2 SASEGT. Trimming took 3 bases from V and 2 from J, leaving 13 bases between them. CDR3 protein: CASSDRGNRNTEAFF. In DNA form, the CDR3 reads TGTGCCAGCAGTGATAGGGGAAACCGCAACACTGAAGCTTTCTTT.

This clone appeared once. The chain recombines TRBV5-4 with TRBJ2-7; 7 nucleotides agree with TRBD1. CDR1 is SGHNT, CDR2 YYREEE, per germline (reference sequence). V was clipped by 0 bases and J by 7 bases; unmatched bases: 4. The CDR3 has 13 residues. In nucleotides, the CDR3 is TGTGCCAGCAGCTTGGAACACAGGGGAGAGCAGTACTTC. It yields the protein CASSLEHRGEQYF.

A remark on this clone: Other DNA sequences in this specimen translate into the identical CDR3. V usage is TRBV7-9 and J usage is TRBJ2-7; no clear D. Trimming cost V 5 bases and J 1 base, with 9 bases left between them. The germline gives CDR1 SEHNR, CDR2 FQNEAQ (reference sequence). CDR3 length: 13 residues. The CDR3 region is CASSPPGSYEQYV. CDR3 nucleotide sequence: TGTGCCAGCAGCCCCCCCGGATCCTACGAGCAGTACGTC.

CDR3 coding DNA: TGTGCCAGCAGCTTGGGGTGGAACGAGCAGTACTTC. Translated, it gives CASSLGWNEQYF. The rearrangement links TRBV5-6 to TRBJ2-7; no reliable D call. CDR3 length equals 12 residues. Germline assignment: CDR1 SGHDT and CDR2 YYEEEE. Trimming removed 0 bases at V and 5 bases at J, with 6 bases between.

This clone came up a few times. J is TRBJ1-3 and V is TRBV18; 7 positions match TRBD1. CDR3 size: 16 residues. Trimming cost V 2 bases and J 4 bases; bases outside gene matches: 8. Germline V gene data show CDR1 as KGHSH and CDR2 as LQKENI. For the CDR3, the DNA is TGTGCCAGCTCACCAGCTCATACAGGGGCCGGAAACACCATATATTTT. Translating gives CASSPAHTGAGNTIYF.

Only a few counts were recorded for this clone. The chain has TRBV6-4 and TRBJ2-2; no reliable D call. Trimming removed 6 bases from V and 6 bases from J, with 5 bases in between. The CDR3 consists of 11 residues. Germline CDR1 reads MRHNA; CDR2 reads SNTAGT. This CDR3 reads CASSSAGELFF. The DNA for the CDR3 is TGTGCCAGCAGCTCTGCCGGGGAGCTGTTTTTT.

The V gene is TRBV6-5, the J gene TRBJ2-3; the D is unclear. CDR1 MNHEY and CDR2 SVGAGI come from the germline V gene. The CDR3 covers 12 residues. The V end lost 6 bases, the J end lost 2 bases, and 6 bases lay between the germline ends. CDR3 in DNA: TGTGCCAGCAGCCCCCCCACAGATACGCAGTATTTT. This encodes CASSPPTDTQYF.

The chain carries TRBV9 and TRBJ1-5; tentative D call: TRBD1 (5 bases). The V end lost 3 bases, the J end lost 4 bases, and 11 bases lay between the germline ends. The CDR3 contains 14 residues. The germline CDR1 and CDR2 sequences are SGDLS and YYNGEE. CDR3 sequence (DNA): TGTGCCAGCAGCGCCGGGACGGGGAATCAGCCCCAGCATTTT. Translating it yields CASSAGTGNQPQHF.

The chain recombines TRBV9 with TRBJ2-2; TRBD1 is a possible D gene (6 bases). Trimming took off 3 bases at V and 3 bases at J, with 12 bases between the two ends. The CDR3 runs to 15 residues. Germline CDR1 reads SGDLS; CDR2 reads YYNGEE. The CDR3 sequence: CASSAGTKDTGELFF. Written as DNA, the CDR3 is TGTGCCAGCAGCGCCGGGACAAAAGACACCGGGGAGCTGTTTTTT. Drawing the rest from reference TRBV9 and TRBJ2-2, the complete variable domain is DSGVTQTPKHLITATGQRVTLRCSPRSGDLSVYWYQQSLDQGLQFLIQYYNGEERAKGNILERFSAQQFPDLHSELNLSSLELGDSALYFCASSAGTKDTGELFFGEGSRLTVL.

The chain employs TRBV7-6 and TRBJ2-5; D assignment may be TRBD1 or TRBD2 (5 bases each). Germline V gene sequence: CDR1 SGHVS, CDR2 FNYEAQ. Trimming shortened V by 3 bases and J by 5 bases, and 19 bases separated the two germline ends. The CDR3 runs 16 residues. CDR3 residues: CASSFSEGSTAETQYF. The CDR3 nucleotides are TGTGCCAGCAGCTTCTCTGAGGGGTCGACCGCGGAGACCCAGTACTTC.